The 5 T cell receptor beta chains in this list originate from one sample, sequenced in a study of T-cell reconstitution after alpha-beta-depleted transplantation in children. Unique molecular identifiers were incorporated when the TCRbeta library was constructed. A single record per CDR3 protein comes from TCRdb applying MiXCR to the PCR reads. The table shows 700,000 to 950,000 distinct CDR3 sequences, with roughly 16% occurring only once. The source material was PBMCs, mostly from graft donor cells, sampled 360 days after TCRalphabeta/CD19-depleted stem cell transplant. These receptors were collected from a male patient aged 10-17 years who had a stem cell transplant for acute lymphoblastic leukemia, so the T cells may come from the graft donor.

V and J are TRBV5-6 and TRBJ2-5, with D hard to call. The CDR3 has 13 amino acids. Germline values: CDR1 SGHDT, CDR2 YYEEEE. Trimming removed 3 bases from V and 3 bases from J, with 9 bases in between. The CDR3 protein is CASSSQSEETQYF. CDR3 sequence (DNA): TGTGCCAGCAGCTCGCAGTCGGAAGAGACCCAGTACTTC. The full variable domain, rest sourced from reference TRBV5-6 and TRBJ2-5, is DAGVTQSPTHLIKTRGQQVTLRCSPKSGHDTVSWYQQALGQGPQFIFQYYEEEERQRGNFPDRFSGHQFPNYSSELNVNALLLGDSALYLCASSSQSEETQYFGPGTRLLVL.

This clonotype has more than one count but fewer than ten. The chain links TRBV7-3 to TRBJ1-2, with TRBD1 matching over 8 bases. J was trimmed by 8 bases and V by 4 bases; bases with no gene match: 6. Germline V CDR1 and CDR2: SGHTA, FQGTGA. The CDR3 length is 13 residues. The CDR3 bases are TGTGCCAGCAGCTCGACAGGGGAGGGGGGCTACACCTTC. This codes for CASSSTGEGGYTF.

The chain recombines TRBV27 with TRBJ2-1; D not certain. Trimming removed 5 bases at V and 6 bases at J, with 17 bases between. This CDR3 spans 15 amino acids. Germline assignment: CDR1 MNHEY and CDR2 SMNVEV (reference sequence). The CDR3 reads CASSPHGPHVNEQFF. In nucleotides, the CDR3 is TGTGCCAGCAGTCCCCATGGACCCCACGTCAATGAGCAGTTCTTC.

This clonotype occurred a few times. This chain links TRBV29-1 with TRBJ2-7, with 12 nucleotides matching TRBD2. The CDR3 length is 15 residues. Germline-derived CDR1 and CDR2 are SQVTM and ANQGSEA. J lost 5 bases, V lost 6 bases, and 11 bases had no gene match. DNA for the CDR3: TGCAGCGTCGTTGGTCTAGCGGGAGGGCCGGACGAGCAGTACTTC. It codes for CSVVGLAGGPDEQYF.

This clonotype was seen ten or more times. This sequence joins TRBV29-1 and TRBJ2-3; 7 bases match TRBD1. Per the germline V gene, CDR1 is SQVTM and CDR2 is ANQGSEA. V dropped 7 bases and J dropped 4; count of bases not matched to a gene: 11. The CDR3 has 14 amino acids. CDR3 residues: CSGRTGTWADTQYF. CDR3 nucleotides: TGCAGCGGGAGGACAGGAACCTGGGCAGATACGCAGTATTTT.